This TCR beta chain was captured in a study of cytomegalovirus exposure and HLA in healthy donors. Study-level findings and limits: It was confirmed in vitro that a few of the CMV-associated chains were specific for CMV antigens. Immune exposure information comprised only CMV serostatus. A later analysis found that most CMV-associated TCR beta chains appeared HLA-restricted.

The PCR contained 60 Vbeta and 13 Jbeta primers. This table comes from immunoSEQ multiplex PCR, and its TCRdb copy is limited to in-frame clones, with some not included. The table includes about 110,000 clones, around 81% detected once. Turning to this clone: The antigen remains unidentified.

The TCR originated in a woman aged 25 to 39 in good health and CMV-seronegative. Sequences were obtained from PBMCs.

The CDR3 nucleotides read TGTGCCTGGGGAAGACAAGCCTACGAGCAGTACTTC. Translated: CAWGRQAYEQYF. The chain has TRBV30 and TRBJ2-7, with D unclear. This CDR3 is 12 amino acids long. Germline V gene data show CDR1 as GTSNPN and CDR2 as SVGIG (reference sequence). V shed 5 bases and J shed 2 bases, with 10 bases lying between them.